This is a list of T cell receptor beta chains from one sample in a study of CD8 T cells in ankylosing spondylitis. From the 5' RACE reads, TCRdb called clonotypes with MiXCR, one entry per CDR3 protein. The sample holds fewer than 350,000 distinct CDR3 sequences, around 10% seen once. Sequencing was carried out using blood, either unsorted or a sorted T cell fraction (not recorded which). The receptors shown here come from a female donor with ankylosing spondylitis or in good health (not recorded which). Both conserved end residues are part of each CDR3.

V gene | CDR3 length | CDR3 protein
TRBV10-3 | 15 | CAISIKAGGKETQYF
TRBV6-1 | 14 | CASSRASSNQPQHF
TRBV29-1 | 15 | CSVCETSGGYNEQFF
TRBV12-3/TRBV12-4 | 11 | CASSDSFEAFF
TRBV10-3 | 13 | CAIRPGQGYEQYF
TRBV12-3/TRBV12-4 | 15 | CASSPTGFGTDTQYF
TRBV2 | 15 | CATRLAARNTGELFF
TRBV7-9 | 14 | CASSLPRYQETQYF
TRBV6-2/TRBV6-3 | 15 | CATTQGLANSYEQYF
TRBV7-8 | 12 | CASSLIGYEQYF
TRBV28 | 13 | CASHRSGATEAFF
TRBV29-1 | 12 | CSVGREGTEAFF